The 10 T cell receptor beta chains below come from one sample, sequenced in a study of blood T cells in healthy people across ages. Next came a second PCR, run for about 6 to 11 cycles, which used a sample-barcoded 5' primer along with a J-beta primer mix. TCRdb re-called the 5' RACE reads through MiXCR, storing one row per CDR3 protein. The profile covers hundreds of thousands of distinct CDR3 sequences, with 20% to 25% appearing a single time and roughly 9% taken by the ten largest. The data were also submitted as part of a second study, on T cells of mothers and their children.

Sequenced input: blood. All receptors come from a boy younger than 18 in good health.

This clonotype showed up just a few times. This chain connects TRBV29-1 to TRBJ1-3; D is undetermined. The length of the CDR3 is 15 residues. Trimming took 5 bases from V and 0 from J, leaving 14 bases between them. CDR1 and CDR2 from the germline V gene are SQVTM and ANQGSEA. The CDR3 protein is CSVKLAVNSGNTIYF. The CDR3 region has the DNA TGCAGCGTTAAACTTGCAGTCAACTCTGGAAACACCATATATTTT.

The V call is TRBV15, the J call TRBJ2-5, with 8 bases identical to TRBD2. The ends lost 0 bases at V and 5 bases at J; junction bases unmatched: 8. CDR1 and CDR2 (germline): LNHNV, YYDKDF (reference sequence). The CDR3 is made up of 16 amino acids. The CDR3 nucleotides are TGTGCCACCAGCAGAGATTGGGGGACTAGAGGGGAGACCCAGTACTTC. This translates into CATSRDWGTRGETQYF.

The chain carries TRBV6-1 and TRBJ2-5; 7 bases line up with TRBD2. Near its end, the DNA agrees better with TRBJ2-7, so the J call may be wrong. The V gene's germline CDR1 is MNHNS and CDR2 SASEGT. The CDR3 has 13 amino acids. CDR3 sequence: CASTSGNSYEQYF. CDR3 in DNA: TGTGCCAGCACTAGCGGAAACTCCTACGAGCAGTACTTC.

This clonotype was found a few times. This rearrangement joins TRBV4-1 to TRBJ1-3; unclear D gene. The germline V and J ends were trimmed by 3 bases and 1 base, with 10 bases remaining between them. The CDR3 is 15 amino acids. CDR1 is MGHRA, CDR2 YSYEKL, per germline. CDR3 loop: CASSHDRPSGNTIYF. The CDR3, as DNA: TGCGCCAGCAGCCACGATCGACCTTCTGGAAACACCATATATTTT.

The V call is TRBV29-1, the J call TRBJ2-1, with 7 bases fitting TRBD1. The germline CDR1 and CDR2 sequences are SQVTM and ANQGSEA. The V gene end was trimmed by 8 bases and the J gene end by 9 bases; junction bases not matched to a gene: 10. CDR3 length equals 12 residues. The CDR3 DNA reads TGCAGCCTCCAGGGGGATTACGGTGAGCAGTTCTTC. Translated, it gives CSLQGDYGEQFF.

V usage is TRBV10-3 and J usage is TRBJ2-5; the D gene is possibly TRBD2 (6 bases). Germline CDR1 ENHRY, CDR2 SYGVKD. The CDR3 consists of 15 residues. V lost 0 bases and J 11 bases, leaving 19 bases between the germline ends. CDR3 amino acids: CAISESGGAVLEQYF. CDR3 sequence (DNA): TGTGCCATCAGTGAGTCCGGGGGAGCGGTTTTGGAGCAGTACTTC.

This chain connects TRBV7-2 to TRBJ1-1; 11 bases are a match to TRBD1. CDR3 length: 16 residues. Germline CDR1 SGHTA, CDR2 FQGNSA. The junction had 8 bases not matched to a gene; V was cut back by 4 bases and J by 4 bases. CDR3 sequence reads: CASSWPGQGGSTEAFF. The DNA of the CDR3 is TGTGCCAGCAGCTGGCCGGGACAGGGGGGATCCACTGAAGCTTTCTTT.

A few counts support this clonotype. This chain joins TRBV13 and TRBJ2-5; 7 bases map to TRBD1. This CDR3 comprises 13 residues. CDR1 and CDR2 from the germline V gene are PRHDT and FYEKMQ (reference sequence). Trimming removed 8 bases from V and 7 bases from J; junction bases left unmatched: 10. CDR3 bases: TGTGCCAGCGGATGGGGACAGAAAGGGACCCAGTACTTC. Its translation: CASGWGQKGTQYF.

In this sample, this clonotype turned up a few times. The J gene is TRBJ1-2, the V gene TRBV7-8, with D tentatively TRBD1 (6 bases). Trimming removed 1 base at V and 4 bases at J, with 16 bases between. Per germline, CDR1 SGHVS and CDR2 FQNEAQ. The CDR3 consists of 16 residues. This CDR3 is CASSLEVGGGGYGYTF. DNA for the CDR3: TGTGCCAGCAGCTTAGAGGTCGGAGGGGGTGGCTATGGCTACACCTTC.

This clonotype turned up a few times. The rearrangement links TRBV4-3 to TRBJ2-7; tentatively, D is TRBD2 (7 bases). This CDR3 is built from 16 residues. CDR1 LGHNA and CDR2 YSLEER come from the germline V gene. Trimming took off 0 bases at V and 0 bases at J, with 12 bases between the two ends. As DNA, the CDR3 is TGCGCCAGCAGCCAAGATAGGCGGGGGCCCTCCTACGAGCAGTACTTC. Translated, it gives CASSQDRRGPSYEQYF.